The next 10 T cell receptor beta chains were all read from a single sample in a study of cytomegalovirus exposure and HLA in healthy donors. The PCR was carried out with 60 Vbeta primers and 13 Jbeta primers. TCRdb's copy holds only in-frame clones and misses some; the assay was immunoSEQ multiplex PCR. The repertoire holds roughly 130,000 clones, about 79% seen once, with 2.5% to 3.5% in the top ten. Source material: PBMCs. The origin of the receptors is a woman younger than 30 in good health and CMV-seropositive.

The chain employs TRBV29-1 and TRBJ1-5; D is uncertain. V shed 4 bases and J shed 4 bases, with 8 bases lying between them. This CDR3 has 12 residues. The germline CDR1 and CDR2 sequences are SQVTM and ANQGSEA. The CDR3 nucleotides are TGCAGCGTTGGACACATTAATCAGCCCCAGCATTTT. Translating gives CSVGHINQPQHF. Complete variable domain (other parts from reference TRBV29-1 and TRBJ1-5): SAVISQKPSRDICQRGTSLTIQCQVDSQVTMMFWYRQQPGQSLTLIATANQGSEATYESGFVIDKFPISRPNLTFSTLTVSNMSPEDSSIYLCSVGHINQPQHFGDGTRLSIL.

The CDR3 region is CASRPGAGGTSGANVLTF. In DNA, the CDR3 is TGTGCCAGCAGACCCGGGGCCGGGGGGACCTCTGGGGCCAACGTCCTGACTTTC. The V gene is TRBV11-2, the J gene TRBJ2-6; 7 bases fit TRBD2. Germline V gives CDR1 SGHAT, CDR2 FQNNGV. V shed 6 bases and J 0 bases; nucleotides not matched to a gene: 11. The CDR3 loop spans 18 amino acids.

The chain combines TRBV30 with TRBJ1-2, with 7 bases aligning to TRBD1. Unmatched junction bases numbered 9, after V lost 6 bases and J lost 8 bases. Per the germline V gene, CDR1 is GTSNPN and CDR2 is SVGIG (reference sequence). This CDR3 contains 12 residues. The CDR3 DNA sequence: TGTGCCTGTTATAGGGGGCGGGAAGGCTACACCTTC. Its protein product is CACYRGREGYTF.

The CDR3 nucleotides read TGTGCCAGCAGTTACTCGGCTGGGCAGGGACTGTTTTTT. Its translation: CASSYSAGQGLFF. V is TRBV6-5 and J is TRBJ1-4; weak D call: TRBD1 (5 bases). In germline, CDR1 is MNHEY, CDR2 SVGAGI. Trimming shortened V by 0 bases and J by 13 bases, and 12 bases separated the two germline ends. This CDR3 is built from 13 residues.

The V and J genes are TRBV6-1 and TRBJ2-3; a possible D gene is TRBD2 (5 bases). This CDR3 is built from 13 residues. Germline CDR1 is MNHNS and CDR2 is SASEGT. With 9 bases removed from V and 7 bases from J, the gap between germline ends came to 17 bases. CDR3: CASYLEGRNTQYF. The CDR3 DNA follows: TGTGCCAGTTACCTAGAGGGCAGGAATACGCAGTATTTT.

This chain joins TRBV5-5 and TRBJ2-3, with D perhaps TRBD1 (5 bases). Germline lookup yields CDR1 SGHKS and CDR2 YYEKEE (reference sequence). V dropped 7 bases and J dropped 0 bases, with 12 bases sitting between them. The CDR3 loop spans 14 amino acids. The CDR3, as DNA: TGTGCCAGCGGGGCCTACAGTAGCACAGATACGCAGTATTTT. This codes for CASGAYSSTDTQYF.

The chain combines TRBV4-1 with TRBJ2-2, with TRBD2 matching 14 bases. This CDR3 contains 16 residues. Germline loops: CDR1 MGHRA, CDR2 YSYEKL. Germline trimming cut 8 bases from V and 8 bases from J; bases unmatched to any gene: 10. CDR3 sequence (DNA): TGCGCCAGCTCTACCGGACTAGCGGGGGGAAAAGGGGAGCTGTTTTTT. Translating gives CASSTGLAGGKGELFF.

The gene calls are TRBV2 and TRBJ1-6; TRBD1 matches 8 bases. The CDR3 has 16 amino acids. V lost 7 bases, J lost 2 bases, and 7 bases stayed unmatched. Germline assignment: CDR1 SNHLY and CDR2 FYNNEI. CDR3 sequence reads: CASNMAGGAYNSPLHF. The CDR3 nucleotides read TGTGCCAGCAATATGGCAGGGGGCGCCTATAATTCACCCCTCCACTTT.

The genes are TRBV10-2 and TRBJ2-1; tentatively, D is TRBD1 (5 bases). From germline, CDR1 is WSHSY and CDR2 SAAADI. There are 13 residues in the CDR3. V lost 4 bases, J lost 6 bases, and 10 bases lay in between. CDR3 sequence reads: CASSAAGINEQFF. The CDR3 nucleotides are TGCGCCAGCAGTGCGGCAGGGATCAATGAGCAGTTCTTC.

This clone has a single count. This chain links TRBV5-1 with TRBJ1-6, with TRBD1 matching 8 bases. The germline V gene has CDR1 SGHRS and CDR2 YFSETQ. The CDR3 extends over 16 amino acids. The junction had 11 bases not matched to a gene; V was cut back by 2 bases and J by 10 bases. The CDR3 DNA reads TGCGCCAGCAGCTTAGACAGGGGAGGAATGGAATCACCCCTCCACTTT. As protein: CASSLDRGGMESPLHF.